A single sample is the source of the 32 T cell receptor beta chains below, sequenced in a study of T cell responses to AZD1222 COVID-19 vaccine. Libraries were prepared by immunoSEQ multiplex PCR; TCRdb keeps only in-frame clonotypes and omits some of them. The sample carries 150,000 to 200,000 clones, about 89% recorded once. Sequenced here: peripheral blood, sampled on day 0 of MenACWY control vaccination. Receptor source: an adult in good health.

This chain links TRBV9 with TRBJ1-3; D might be TRBD1 (5 bases). Deletions cut 0 bases from V and 0 bases from J, with 13 bases between. The CDR3 sequence is 17 residues long. In germline, CDR1 is SGDLS, CDR2 YYNGEE. The CDR3 bases are TGTGCCAGCAGCGTAGCTCCCCGACAGAGCTCTGGAAACACCATATATTTT. Translating it yields CASSVAPRQSSGNTIYF.

This clone was seen just once. The chain links TRBV9 to TRBJ2-5, with TRBD2 as a possible D gene (5 bases). This CDR3 is 12 amino acids long. Trimming took off 0 bases at V and 7 bases at J, with 7 bases between the two ends. CDR1 is SGDLS, CDR2 YYNGEE, per germline. The CDR3 is CASSVDAGTQYF. The CDR3 DNA sequence: TGTGCCAGCAGCGTAGATGCGGGGACCCAGTACTTC.

This clone was seen just once. The rearrangement links TRBV20-1 to TRBJ1-3; TRBD1 might be the D (5 bases). V was trimmed by 3 bases and J by 2 bases, leaving 11 bases between them. The germline V gene has CDR1 DFQATT and CDR2 SNEGSKA (reference sequence). The CDR3 extends over 14 amino acids. CDR3 sequence (DNA): TGCAGTGCTAGTTCTCAGGGAGCTGGAAACACCATATATTTT. Its protein product is CSASSQGAGNTIYF.

This chain uses TRBV5-1 with TRBJ2-2; D possibly corresponds to TRBD2 (6 bases). Germline loops: CDR1 SGHRS, CDR2 YFSETQ. V dropped 3 bases and J dropped 1 base, with 13 bases sitting between them. The CDR3 has 16 amino acids. In nucleotides, the CDR3 is TGCGCCAGCAGCTCTCTTAATAGCGGGAACACCGGGGAGCTGTTTTTT. As protein: CASSSLNSGNTGELFF. The complete variable domain, with remaining parts taken from reference TRBV5-1 and TRBJ2-2, reads KAGVTQTPRYLIKTRGQQVTLSCSPISGHRSVSWYQQTPGQGLQFLFEYFSETQRNKGNFPGRFSGRQFSNSRSEMNVSTLELGDSALYLCASSSLNSGNTGELFFGEGSRLTVL.

V gene TRBV12-3 or TRBV12-4 combines with J gene TRBJ1-1; TRBD1 is a possible D gene (6 bases). The germline V and J ends were trimmed by 1 base and 7 bases, with 7 bases remaining between them. The CDR3 length is 12 residues. This CDR3 is CASSLDRVEAFF. The CDR3 DNA sequence: TGTGCCAGCAGTTTAGACAGGGTTGAAGCTTTCTTT.

The gene calls are TRBV5-1 and TRBJ1-1; possibly TRBD1 for D (6 bases). V lost 6 bases, J lost 0 bases, and 15 bases lay in between. Germline CDR1 SGHRS, CDR2 YFSETQ. CDR3 length: 15 amino acids. DNA of the CDR3: TGCGCCAGCACCCTGCGGGGGGGCCTGAACACTGAAGCTTTCTTT. Residues: CASTLRGGLNTEAFF.

The chain recombines TRBV5-6 with TRBJ1-3; D not resolved. Deletions cut 1 base from V and 10 bases from J, with 12 bases between. Germline CDR1 reads SGHDT; CDR2 reads YYEEEE. The CDR3 has 13 residues. The CDR3 reads CASSLTLGVTIYF. The DNA for the CDR3 is TGTGCCAGCAGCTTGACCCTCGGGGTTACCATATATTTT.

This chain links TRBV30 with TRBJ2-3; D might be TRBD1 (7 bases). The CDR3 totals 16 residues. Germline V gives CDR1 GTSNPN, CDR2 SVGIG (reference sequence). V lost 1 base and J lost 4, with 18 bases in between. CDR3 nucleotide sequence: TGTGCCTGGAGTGAAGGAGGAGGGGGCCTGGCAGATACGCAGTATTTT. This encodes CAWSEGGGGLADTQYF.

This clone was observed once. The J gene is TRBJ2-2, the V gene TRBV6-5, with D tentatively TRBD2 (5 bases). The CDR3 contains 13 residues. V was cut by 6 bases and J by 7 bases, with 12 bases left in between. Germline V lookup: CDR1 MNHEY, CDR2 SVGAGI. Written as DNA, the CDR3 is TGTGCCAGCAGCCCCGGGGTGGTCGGGGAGCTGTTTTTT. As protein: CASSPGVVGELFF.

The chain links TRBV5-6 to TRBJ1-2; TRBD1 agrees at 12 bases. V was clipped by 4 bases and J by 4 bases; unmatched bases: 11. CDR1 SGHDT and CDR2 YYEEEE come from the germline V gene. The CDR3 consists of 17 residues. This CDR3 reads CASSARDRGLGGYGYTF. The CDR3 DNA follows: TGTGCCAGCAGCGCCCGGGACAGGGGGCTAGGTGGCTATGGCTACACCTTC.

The gene calls are TRBV15 and TRBJ1-2; D is uncertain. Germline V gene data show CDR1 as LNHNV and CDR2 as YYDKDF (reference sequence). The V and J ends lost 1 base and 8 bases respectively, with 5 bases between them. This CDR3 region has 11 residues. Here the CDR3 reads CATSRAGGYTF. Here the CDR3 DNA reads TGTGCCACCAGCAGAGCAGGAGGCTACACCTTC.

The chain couples TRBV7-2 to TRBJ2-2, with D possibly being TRBD1 (5 bases). This CDR3 spans 15 amino acids. Germline V lookup: CDR1 SGHTA, CDR2 FQGNSA. V was clipped by 5 bases and J by 6 bases, with 16 bases between them. CDR3 region: CASSLLPGYAGELFF. The DNA of the CDR3 is TGTGCCAGCAGCCTGTTACCAGGGTACGCCGGGGAGCTGTTTTTT.

The chain combines TRBV7-8 with TRBJ2-7, with D possibly TRBD2 on 5 matching bases. The CDR3 runs to 14 residues. Germline CDR1 reads SGHVS; CDR2 reads FQNEAQ. Deletions cut 6 bases from V and 3 bases from J, with 15 bases between. The CDR3 loop reads CASSLGAVSYEQYF. DNA of the CDR3: TGTGCCAGCAGTTTGGGAGCGGTTAGCTACGAGCAGTACTTC.

V and J are TRBV2 and TRBJ2-5; the match to TRBD2 covers 8 bases. Germline-derived CDR1 and CDR2 are SNHLY and FYNNEI. With 0 bases clipped from V and 2 bases from J, the junction kept 8 bases outside the gene matches. This CDR3 region has 17 residues. The CDR3 loop is CASSEAGLAGPQETQYF. CDR3 bases: TGTGCCAGCAGTGAAGCGGGGCTAGCGGGCCCTCAAGAGACCCAGTACTTC.

The chain employs TRBV4-1 and TRBJ1-1; D is uncertain. The V end lost 1 base, the J end lost 10 bases, and 16 bases lay between the germline ends. The germline gives CDR1 MGHRA, CDR2 YSYEKL. The CDR3 loop spans 14 amino acids. The DNA for the CDR3 is TGCGCCAGCAGCCAAGTTCTCGGGGTAGGGAGAGCTTTCTTT. As protein: CASSQVLGVGRAFF.

The rearrangement uses TRBV5-5 and TRBJ2-7, with TRBD1 identical over 7 bases. This CDR3 comprises 15 residues. V gave up 5 bases and J gave up 2 bases; unmatched junction bases: 10. Germline CDR1 reads SGHKS; CDR2 reads YYEKEE (reference sequence). CDR3 bases: TGTGCCAGCAGACCCACAGGGGTCCTCCCCTACGAGCAGTACTTC. Translated, it gives CASRPTGVLPYEQYF. The variable domain in full, with the rest retrieved from reference TRBV5-5 and TRBJ2-7, is DAGVTQSPTHLIKTRGQQVTLRCSPISGHKSVSWYQQVLGQGPQFIFQYYEKEERGRGNFPDRFSARQFPNYSSELNVNALLLGDSALYLCASRPTGVLPYEQYFGPGTRLTVT.

The V and J genes are TRBV4-2 and TRBJ1-4; 9 bases map to TRBD1. CDR3 size: 16 residues. After removal of 3 bases from V and 10 bases from J, the junction contained 12 bases not matched to a gene. Germline V gene lookup returns CDR1 LGHNA and CDR2 YNFKEQ. CDR3 DNA: TGTGCCAGCAGCCAGGCCGGGACAGGGAGGACGGGAAAACTGTTTTTT. Translated, it gives CASSQAGTGRTGKLFF.

The sample holds one count of this clone. This chain connects TRBV6-2 or TRBV6-3 to TRBJ1-5; perhaps TRBD1 as D (5 bases). The germline gives CDR1 MNHEY, CDR2 SVGEGT. CDR3 length equals 13 residues. Trimming left V 6 bases short and J 4 bases short, with 10 bases between. DNA of the CDR3: TGTGCCAGCAGCCCCGGGGGGAATCAGCCCCAGCATTTT. Its translation is CASSPGGNQPQHF.

The chain employs TRBV7-9 and TRBJ2-5, with no clear D. Looked up from germline, CDR1 is SEHNR and CDR2 is FQNEAQ (reference sequence). The CDR3 consists of 14 residues. Trimming took 7 bases from V and 0 from J, leaving 12 bases between them. The CDR3 reads CASISLADQETQYF. CDR3 DNA: TGTGCCAGCATAAGTCTGGCAGACCAAGAGACCCAGTACTTC. Full variable domain (rest looked up from reference TRBV7-9 and TRBJ2-5): DTGVSQNPRHKITKRGQNVTFRCDPISEHNRLYWYRQTLGQGPEFLTYFQNEAQLEKSRLLSDRFSAERPKGSFSTLEIQRTEQGDSAMYLCASISLADQETQYFGPGTRLLVL.

This clone came up once. V gene TRBV18 combines with J gene TRBJ1-1; D not certain. Germline lookup yields CDR1 KGHSH and CDR2 LQKENI. The CDR3 is 12 amino acids. Trimming removed 5 bases from V and 5 bases from J, with 9 bases in between. The CDR3 loop reads CASSSDGTEAFF. CDR3 bases: TGTGCCAGCTCATCAGACGGTACTGAAGCTTTCTTT.

The V call is TRBV4-3, the J call TRBJ2-5; TRBD1 agrees at 7 bases. The CDR3 extends over 17 amino acids. The trim removed 1 base at V and 1 base at J, leaving 9 bases unmatched. From germline, CDR1 is LGHNA and CDR2 YSLEER. CDR3 residues: CASSQVFSQGVQETQYF. Written as DNA, the CDR3 is TGCGCCAGCAGCCAAGTTTTTAGTCAGGGGGTCCAAGAGACCCAGTACTTC.

This clone was seen more than once but under ten times. The V call is TRBV27, the J call TRBJ2-2; 7 bases align to TRBD1. CDR1 and CDR2 from the germline V gene are MNHEY and SMNVEV (reference sequence). The length of the CDR3 is 13 residues. The J segment lost 9 bases and the V segment lost 5 bases, leaving 6 bases of the junction unmatched. The CDR3 region is CASSETGNRELFF. The CDR3 coding sequence is TGTGCCAGCAGTGAGACAGGGAACCGGGAGCTGTTTTTT.

The CDR3 sequence: CAWNSQGHYGYTF. The DNA of the CDR3 is TGTGCCTGGAATTCTCAGGGACACTATGGCTACACCTTC. J is TRBJ1-2 and V is TRBV30; TRBD1 might be the D (5 bases). Germline V gene lookup returns CDR1 GTSNPN and CDR2 SVGIG (reference sequence). The ends were cut back, 4 bases at V and 3 bases at J, with 12 bases in the middle. The CDR3 spans 13 residues.

The chain is built from TRBV14 and TRBJ2-6; D remains ambiguous. Germline V lookup: CDR1 SGHDN, CDR2 FVKESK. The CDR3 contains 14 residues. The V gene lost 2 bases and the J gene lost 3 bases, with 5 bases spanning the gap. The CDR3 nucleotides read TGTGCCAGCAGCCAATGGTATGGGGCCAACGTCCTGACTTTC. Its translation is CASSQWYGANVLTF.

This chain joins TRBV19 and TRBJ2-7, with D tentatively TRBD1 (6 bases). V lost 10 bases and J lost 0, with 13 bases in between. The V gene's germline CDR1 is LNHDA and CDR2 SQIVND (reference sequence). This CDR3 contains 13 residues. The CDR3 bases are TGTGCCACCCGGACAGAATCCTCCTACGAGCAGTACTTC. This encodes CATRTESSYEQYF.

This rearrangement joins TRBV28 to TRBJ2-7; 7 nucleotides agree with TRBD1. Trimming at V came to 8 bases and at J to 4 bases, leaving 11 bases not matched to a gene. CDR1 and CDR2 (germline): MDHEN, SYDVKM. The CDR3 is 14 amino acids. CDR3 amino acids: CASQQRGPMYEQYF. Written as DNA, the CDR3 is TGTGCCAGCCAACAGAGGGGGCCTATGTACGAGCAGTACTTC.

This rearrangement joins TRBV9 to TRBJ1-1; 7 bases are a match to TRBD1. Trimming at V came to 3 bases and at J to 0 bases, leaving 2 bases not matched to a gene. This CDR3 has 14 residues. The germline CDR1 and CDR2 sequences are SGDLS and YYNGEE. This CDR3 reads CASSAGQMNTEAFF. CDR3 DNA sequence: TGTGCCAGCAGCGCGGGACAGATGAACACTGAAGCTTTCTTT.

This clone came up once. The J gene is TRBJ1-1, the V gene TRBV7-9, with no clear D. The V gene's germline CDR1 is SEHNR and CDR2 FQNEAQ (reference sequence). Trimming pared 1 base from V and 0 bases from J, leaving 9 bases between. The CDR3 contains 15 residues. In DNA form, the CDR3 reads TGTGCCAGCAGCTTAGGGGCCGATATGAACACTGAAGCTTTCTTT. Protein: CASSLGADMNTEAFF.

The rearrangement uses TRBV9 and TRBJ2-5; D gene unclear. Germline V gene data show CDR1 as SGDLS and CDR2 as YYNGEE. Trimming took 2 bases from V and 5 from J, leaving 13 bases between them. This CDR3 has 14 amino acids. The CDR3 nucleotides read TGTGCCAGCAGCGTTTCAGTAGGGAAGGAGACCCAGTACTTC. Translated: CASSVSVGKETQYF.

The V call is TRBV6-6, the J call TRBJ1-2; 7 bases agree with TRBD1. The CDR3 is made up of 13 amino acids. V lost 2 bases and J lost 6; bases outside the gene matches: 3. From germline, CDR1 is MNHNY and CDR2 SVGAGI (reference sequence). The CDR3 is CASSYPDRDGYTF. DNA of the CDR3: TGTGCCAGCAGTTACCCCGACAGGGATGGCTACACCTTC.

The chain has TRBV7-9 and TRBJ2-2; 10 bases agree with TRBD1. Germline V CDR1 and CDR2: SEHNR, FQNEAQ (reference sequence). After removal of 5 bases from V and 5 bases from J, the junction contained 8 bases not matched to a gene. CDR3 length: 16 amino acids. Here the CDR3 DNA reads TGTGCCAGCAGCGCGCTGGGACAGGGGCGGACCGGGGAGCTGTTTTTT. Its protein is CASSALGQGRTGELFF.

The chain employs TRBV7-8 and TRBJ1-5; TRBD1 is a possible D gene (5 bases). V lost 5 bases and J lost 6, with 14 bases in between. From germline, CDR1 is SGHVS and CDR2 FQNEAQ. The CDR3 totals 14 residues. This CDR3 is CASSAAGHGQPQHF. As DNA, the CDR3 is TGTGCCAGCAGCGCAGCAGGGCACGGTCAGCCCCAGCATTTT.